The entry below gives a single TCR beta chain sequence along with its context. Its antigen is unidentified. This CDR3 is also generated by other DNA sequences in the sample. The sample is drawn from a study of radiation and T cells in renal cell carcinoma. Profiled with immunoSEQ multiplex PCR; TCRdb holds only in-frame clones, not every one. The table has approximately 170,000 clones, about 87% seen once. The time point: blood 4 weeks post-SBRT, at nephrectomy. Treatment in this sample: 15 Gy SBRT to primary tumor, nephrectomy 4 weeks later. Nephrectomy followed 15 Gy stereotactic body radiation by 4 weeks. Serial blood draws occurred at baseline and 2 and 4 weeks post-SBRT. Study-level points and caveats: In blood, top tumor clones expanded by 2 weeks, shrinking by 4.

The origin of this receptor is a woman in her fifties or sixties with renal cell carcinoma. This specimen was blood, taken from a patient whose treatment included radiotherapy and nephrectomy.

CDR3: CASSPEGGTNYGYTF. The CDR3 bases are TGTGCCAGCAGCCCCGAGGGGGGGACGAACTATGGCTACACCTTC. This sequence joins TRBV4-2 and TRBJ1-2; tentative D call: TRBD1 (6 bases). The CDR3 has 15 residues. CDR1 and CDR2 (germline): LGHNA, YNFKEQ. Trimming stripped 4 bases from V and 2 bases from J, with 14 bases between.